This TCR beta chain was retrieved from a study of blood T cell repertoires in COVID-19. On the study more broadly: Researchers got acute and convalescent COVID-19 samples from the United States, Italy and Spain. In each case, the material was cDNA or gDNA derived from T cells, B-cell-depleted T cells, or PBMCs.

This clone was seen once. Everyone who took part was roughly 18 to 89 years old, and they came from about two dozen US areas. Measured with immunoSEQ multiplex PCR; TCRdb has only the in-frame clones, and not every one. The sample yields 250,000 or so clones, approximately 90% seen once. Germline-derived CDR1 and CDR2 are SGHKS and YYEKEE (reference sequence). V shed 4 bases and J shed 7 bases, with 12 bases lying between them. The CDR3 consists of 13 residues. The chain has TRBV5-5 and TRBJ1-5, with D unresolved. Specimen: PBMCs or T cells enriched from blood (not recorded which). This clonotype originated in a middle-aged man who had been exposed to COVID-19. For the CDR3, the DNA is TGTGCCAGCAGCCCAGCGGTGGAGCAGCCCCAGCATTTT. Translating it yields CASSPAVEQPQHF. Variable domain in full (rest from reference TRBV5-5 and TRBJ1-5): DAGVTQSPTHLIKTRGQQVTLRCSPISGHKSVSWYQQVLGQGPQFIFQYYEKEERGRGNFPDRFSARQFPNYSSELNVNALLLGDSALYLCASSPAVEQPQHFGDGTRLSIL.